This is a list of T cell receptor beta chains from one sample in a study of T cells after yellow fever vaccination. TCRdb fed the 5' RACE reads into MiXCR, producing one record per CDR3 protein. The sample lists 300,000 to 400,000 distinct CDR3 sequences, under 15% occurring once. Here the sequenced sample was CD4+ T cells sorted from PBMCs, taken 15 days after the yellow fever booster vaccination. The source is a young man who received the YFV17D yellow fever vaccine. Both conserved end residues are part of each CDR3.

TRBJ1-4 | TRBV19 | CASSPKTRIANEKLFF
TRBJ2-2 | TRBV6-2/TRBV6-3 | CASSPWQGEDTGELFF
TRBJ1-1 | TRBV7-9 | CASSLNQVANTEAFF
TRBJ1-2 | TRBV7-2 | CASSLATLGQGGYTF
TRBJ2-1 | TRBV11-2 | CASSFTSGGAYEQFF
TRBJ2-4 | TRBV20-1 | CSAEQGDIQYF
TRBJ1-1 | TRBV5-1 | CASSLTGEGTEAFF
TRBJ1-6 | TRBV11-2 | CASSLADRDHSPLHF
TRBJ2-1 | TRBV5-4 | CASTPGGPVLGEQFF
TRBJ2-3 | TRBV7-2 | CASSLGPGLRRDTQYF
TRBJ2-3 | TRBV14 | CASSQVGTTQYF
TRBJ2-5 | TRBV10-3 | CAISEGTAEETQYF
TRBJ1-2 | TRBV5-1 | CASGREGQTYGYTF
TRBJ1-2 | TRBV4-1 | CASSGLASYGYTF
TRBJ1-4 | TRBV3-1 | CASSLRRDQEKLFF
TRBJ1-1 | TRBV7-2 | CASSYTSGAGTEAFF
TRBJ2-1 | TRBV7-6 | CASSLESAGGPGEQFF
TRBJ2-1 | TRBV10-3 | CAISEFDNEQFF
TRBJ1-2 | TRBV4-3 | CASSQGLGDGYTF
TRBJ2-7 | TRBV20-1 | CSASFQGANEQYF
TRBJ1-2 | TRBV20-1 | CSARDTPRQGGYGYTF
TRBJ1-6 | TRBV6-2/TRBV6-3 | CASSYPRPGDPLHF
TRBJ1-1 | TRBV5-1 | CASREGAVTEAFF
TRBJ2-3 | TRBV6-4 | CASRTAPESGPQYF
TRBJ2-5 | TRBV7-9 | CASSTGSGAQETQYF
TRBJ1-1 | TRBV18 | CASSRTGLEAFF
TRBJ2-2 | TRBV4-3 | CASSQAGTGVSGELFF
TRBJ1-1 | TRBV3-1 | CASSQGPGQAMNTEAFF
TRBJ1-5 | TRBV2 | CASRGGRDSNQPQHF
TRBJ2-3 | TRBV12-3/TRBV12-4 | CASSWASGGLAYF
TRBJ1-1 | TRBV5-1 | CASSPIQGTGPRLEAFF
TRBJ1-6 | TRBV6-5 | CASRYLGGSAYSPLHF
TRBJ2-3 | TRBV20-1 | CSARDRPRAGAGTDTQYF
TRBJ1-6 | TRBV3-1 | CASSQVPYNSPLHF
TRBJ2-1 | TRBV30 | CAWSAGGPYNEQFF